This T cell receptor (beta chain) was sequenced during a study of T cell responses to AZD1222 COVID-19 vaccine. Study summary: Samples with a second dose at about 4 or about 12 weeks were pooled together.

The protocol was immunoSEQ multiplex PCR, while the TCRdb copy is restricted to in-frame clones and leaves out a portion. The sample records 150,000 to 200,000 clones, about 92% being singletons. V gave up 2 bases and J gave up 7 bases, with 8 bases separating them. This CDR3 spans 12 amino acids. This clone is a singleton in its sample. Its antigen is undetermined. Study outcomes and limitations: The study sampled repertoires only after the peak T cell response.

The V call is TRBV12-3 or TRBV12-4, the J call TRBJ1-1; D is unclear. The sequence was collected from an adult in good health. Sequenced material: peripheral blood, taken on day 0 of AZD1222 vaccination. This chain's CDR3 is CASSLPPIEAFF. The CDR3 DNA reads TGTGCCAGCAGTTTACCCCCCATTGAAGCTTTCTTT.